These T cell receptor beta chains were read from a single sample in a study of cytomegalovirus exposure and HLA in healthy donors. Generated by immunoSEQ multiplex PCR, the TCRdb table keeps only in-frame clones and is missing some. The sample consists of about 200,000 clones, around four fifths of them appearing once. Sequenced sample: PBMCs. The receptors come from a woman aged 40 to 55 in good health and CMV-seronegative. Each CDR3 is given with its conserved first and last residue. The D gene is left open where the match is weak. Some rows have no size entry. The others give once, few or many, or a class for an expanded clone.

D gene: .
clone size: .
J gene: TRBJ1-1
V gene: TRBV11-1
CDR3 protein: CASSLSRYMNTEAFF
CDR3 DNA: TGTGCCAGCAGCTTATCCAGGTATATGAACACTGAAGCTTTCTTT

D gene: .
clone size: .
J gene: TRBJ1-3
V gene: TRBV2
CDR3 protein: CASSTRTAVSGNTIYF
CDR3 DNA: TGTGCCAGCAGTACCCGTACGGCGGTCTCTGGAAACACCATATATTTT

D gene: .
clone size: .
J gene: TRBJ2-7
V gene: TRBV5-1
CDR3 protein: CASSSSPGSSYEQYF
CDR3 DNA: TGCGCCAGCAGCTCGTCGCCGGGTAGCTCCTACGAGCAGTACTTC

D gene: .
clone size: .
J gene: TRBJ1-5
V gene: TRBV2
CDR3 protein: CASRQGNSNQPQHF
CDR3 DNA: TGTGCCAGCAGACAGGGAAATAGCAATCAGCCCCAGCATTTT

D gene: .
clone size: .
J gene: TRBJ1-2
V gene: TRBV29-1
CDR3 protein: CSVHSSEMGAGNYGYTF
CDR3 DNA: TGCAGCGTTCATTCCTCCGAGATGGGGGCAGGAAACTATGGCTACACCTTC

D gene: TRBD1
clone size: .
J gene: TRBJ2-2
V gene: TRBV30
CDR3 protein: CAWRGLRTGGLNTGELFF
CDR3 DNA: TGTGCCTGGAGAGGTTTACGGACAGGGGGCCTAAACACCGGGGAGCTGTTTTTT

D gene: .
clone size: .
J gene: TRBJ2-7
V gene: TRBV5-5
CDR3 protein: CASSLVLASSIYEQYF
CDR3 DNA: TGTGCCAGCAGCTTGGTACTAGCATCTTCAATCTACGAGCAGTACTTC

D gene: .
clone size: few
J gene: TRBJ2-5
V gene: TRBV5-8
CDR3 protein: CASSSGPPRYF
CDR3 DNA: TGTGCCAGCAGCTCCGGTCCCCCCCGGTACTTC

D gene: TRBD1
clone size: .
J gene: TRBJ1-2
V gene: TRBV27
CDR3 protein: CASSSVDRGHPGYTF
CDR3 DNA: TGTGCCAGCAGTTCCGTCGACAGGGGGCACCCTGGCTACACCTTC

D gene: .
clone size: .
J gene: TRBJ2-3
V gene: TRBV7-9
CDR3 protein: CASLGISSTDTQYF
CDR3 DNA: TGTGCCAGCCTCGGGATTAGTAGCACAGATACGCAGTATTTT

D gene: TRBD1
clone size: .
J gene: TRBJ1-1
V gene: TRBV11-2
CDR3 protein: CASSPRGVNTEAFF
CDR3 DNA: TGTGCCAGCAGCCCCAGGGGGGTGAACACTGAAGCTTTCTTT

D gene: .
clone size: .
J gene: TRBJ1-4
V gene: TRBV18
CDR3 protein: CASSPQQGDNEKLFF
CDR3 DNA: TGTGCCAGCTCACCACAACAGGGTGATAATGAAAAACTGTTTTTT

D gene: .
clone size: .
J gene: TRBJ1-3
V gene: TRBV19
CDR3 protein: CASSLWTDGNTIYF
CDR3 DNA: TGTGCCAGTAGCCTGTGGACAGATGGAAACACCATATATTTT

D gene: TRBD2
clone size: once
J gene: TRBJ2-3
V gene: TRBV14
CDR3 protein: CASSQDAPGLAGVSDTQYF
CDR3 DNA: TGTGCCAGCAGCCAAGATGCTCCGGGACTAGCGGGAGTCTCAGATACGCAGTATTTT

D gene: TRBD1
clone size: .
J gene: TRBJ1-4
V gene: TRBV7-9
CDR3 protein: CSSSSTRDRKNEKLFF
CDR3 DNA: TGTTCCAGCAGCTCAACAAGGGACAGGAAGAATGAAAAACTGTTTTTT

D gene: .
clone size: .
J gene: TRBJ2-7
V gene: TRBV9
CDR3 protein: CASSGGPPADFYEQYF
CDR3 DNA: TGTGCCAGCAGTGGAGGACCCCCCGCAGACTTCTACGAGCAGTACTTC

D gene: .
clone size: .
J gene: TRBJ1-1
V gene: TRBV28
CDR3 protein: CASSRLLKDTEAFF
CDR3 DNA: TGTGCCAGCAGTCGCCTACTGAAAGACACTGAAGCTTTCTTT

D gene: TRBD2
clone size: .
J gene: TRBJ2-7
V gene: TRBV27
CDR3 protein: CASSPASGPYEQYF
CDR3 DNA: TGTGCCAGCAGCCCGGCTAGCGGCCCTTACGAGCAGTACTTC

D gene: .
clone size: .
J gene: TRBJ2-2
V gene: TRBV19
CDR3 protein: CASIPLAGEPGELFF
CDR3 DNA: TGTGCCAGTATCCCCCTCGCTGGGGAGCCCGGGGAGCTGTTTTTT

D gene: .
clone size: .
J gene: TRBJ2-7
V gene: TRBV29-1
CDR3 protein: CSAGGQLYEQYF
CDR3 DNA: TGCAGCGCCGGGGGACAGCTCTACGAGCAGTACTTC

D gene: TRBD2
clone size: .
J gene: TRBJ2-2
V gene: TRBV7-9
CDR3 protein: CASSIGGVNTGELFF
CDR3 DNA: TGTGCCAGCAGCATCGGGGGGGTGAACACCGGGGAGCTGTTTTTT

D gene: TRBD1
clone size: .
J gene: TRBJ2-1
V gene: TRBV28
CDR3 protein: CASSLQGALRRRGDEQFF
CDR3 DNA: TGTGCCAGCAGTTTACAGGGGGCCCTACGTCGGAGGGGGGATGAGCAGTTCTTC

D gene: TRBD2
clone size: once
J gene: TRBJ2-1
V gene: TRBV11-2
CDR3 protein: CASSFSGRTPPEQFF
CDR3 DNA: TGTGCCAGCAGCTTTAGCGGGAGAACCCCCCCTGAGCAGTTCTTC

D gene: .
clone size: .
J gene: TRBJ2-7
V gene: TRBV28
CDR3 protein: CASKVQGTYEQYF
CDR3 DNA: TGTGCCAGCAAGGTTCAGGGAACCTACGAGCAGTACTTC

D gene: TRBD2
clone size: .
J gene: TRBJ2-1
V gene: TRBV9
CDR3 protein: CASSGRLAGAIMDEQFF
CDR3 DNA: TGTGCCAGCAGCGGCCGACTAGCGGGAGCGATAATGGATGAGCAGTTCTTC

D gene: TRBD2
clone size: .
J gene: TRBJ2-7
V gene: TRBV11-2
CDR3 protein: CASRFSGSFIYEQYF
CDR3 DNA: TGTGCCAGCAGGTTTAGCGGGAGTTTCATCTACGAGCAGTACTTC

D gene: .
clone size: .
J gene: TRBJ1-1
V gene: TRBV11-2
CDR3 protein: CASSFFGSLNTEAFF
CDR3 DNA: TGTGCCAGCAGCTTTTTCGGGTCTTTGAACACTGAAGCTTTCTTT

D gene: TRBD2
clone size: .
J gene: TRBJ2-2
V gene: TRBV19
CDR3 protein: CASSGTSLTGELFF
CDR3 DNA: TGTGCCAGTAGTGGGACTAGCCTCACCGGGGAGCTGTTTTTT

D gene: .
clone size: .
J gene: TRBJ1-2
V gene: TRBV7-2
CDR3 protein: CASSWAAGRSYGYTF
CDR3 DNA: TGTGCCAGCAGCTGGGCAGCGGGACGGAGCTATGGCTACACCTTC

D gene: .
clone size: .
J gene: TRBJ1-2
V gene: TRBV9
CDR3 protein: CASSVAPWAAGNGYTF
CDR3 DNA: TGTGCCAGCAGCGTAGCCCCATGGGCGGCGGGTAACGGCTACACCTTC

D gene: TRBD2
clone size: .
J gene: TRBJ2-7
V gene: TRBV5-4
CDR3 protein: CASSPPRDYYTIYEQYF
CDR3 DNA: TGTGCCAGCAGCCCACCCCGGGACTACTACACAATCTACGAGCAGTACTTC

D gene: .
clone size: .
J gene: TRBJ1-5
V gene: TRBV15
CDR3 protein: CATSKRDSNNQPQHF
CDR3 DNA: TGTGCCACCAGCAAGAGAGACAGCAACAATCAGCCCCAGCATTTT

D gene: TRBD2
clone size: .
J gene: TRBJ2-4
V gene: TRBV19
CDR3 protein: CASSAGILARNIQYF
CDR3 DNA: TGTGCCAGTAGTGCCGGAATACTAGCGAGAAACATTCAGTACTTC

D gene: TRBD2
clone size: .
J gene: TRBJ2-1
V gene: TRBV10-1
CDR3 protein: CASGGTSGSANEQFF
CDR3 DNA: TGCGCCAGCGGGGGGACTAGCGGGAGTGCGAATGAGCAGTTCTTC

D gene: .
clone size: .
J gene: TRBJ1-3
V gene: TRBV21-1
CDR3 protein: CASSNAGEGNTIYF
CDR3 DNA: TGTGCCAGCAGCAATGCCGGGGAGGGAAACACCATATATTTT

D gene: .
clone size: .
J gene: TRBJ2-5
V gene: TRBV28
CDR3 protein: CASSPTLGSSGETQYF
CDR3 DNA: TGTGCCAGCAGTCCAACCCTCGGTTCCTCGGGGGAGACCCAGTACTTC

D gene: .
clone size: .
J gene: TRBJ2-3
V gene: TRBV6-1
CDR3 protein: CASSESEQGGTDTQYF
CDR3 DNA: TGTGCCAGCAGTGAATCGGAACAGGGTGGCACAGATACGCAGTATTTT

D gene: .
clone size: .
J gene: TRBJ2-7
V gene: TRBV29-1
CDR3 protein: CSVYAQGGIAGYEQYF
CDR3 DNA: TGCAGCGTATACGCACAGGGAGGAATAGCGGGCTACGAGCAGTACTTC

D gene: .
clone size: .
J gene: TRBJ2-2
V gene: TRBV7-7
CDR3 protein: CASSPFTGELFF
CDR3 DNA: TGTGCCAGCAGCCCATTTACCGGGGAGCTGTTTTTT

D gene: TRBD1
clone size: .
J gene: TRBJ1-4
V gene: TRBV10-3
CDR3 protein: CAISAGQGAGNEKLFF
CDR3 DNA: TGTGCCATCAGCGCCGGACAGGGGGCGGGTAATGAAAAACTGTTTTTT